The text below deals with one T cell receptor (beta chain). Its target is unknown. This entry comes from a study of vaccination effects on CD4 cells after COVID-19. The overall study: The study obtained samples from a couple of convalescent patients 16 days and one week before vaccination. Points from the study as a whole: Marked clonal contraction of infection- and vaccine-induced clones was seen late after vaccination.

Germline V gives CDR1 KGHSH, CDR2 LQKENI. The CDR3 runs to 12 residues. Trimming removed 4 bases from V and 10 bases from J; junction bases left unmatched: 6. The ViraFEST assay expanded antigen-specific CD4+ T cells with viral peptide pools before sequencing. The culture ran for around nine days before CD4+ T cells were isolated. A positive SARS-CoV-2 PCR test fell between March and December 2020. A density of around 2 million PBMC per well was used; these cells were cultured with roughly 10 IU/ml IL-2 and around 9.6 ug/ml peptides. TCRdb's copy holds only in-frame clones and misses some; the assay was immunoSEQ multiplex PCR. The data show 40,000 or so clones, roughly four fifths seen once.

The input for sequencing was CD4+ T cells from PBMCs cultured with a peptide pool, taken before COVID-19 vaccination. The chain is built from TRBV18 and TRBJ1-2; 7 nucleotides match TRBD1. This TCR was recovered from a human donor who had a prior SARS-CoV-2 infection. In DNA, the CDR3 is TGTGCCAGCTCACTACGGGACAGCCACTACACCTTC. Protein: CASSLRDSHYTF.